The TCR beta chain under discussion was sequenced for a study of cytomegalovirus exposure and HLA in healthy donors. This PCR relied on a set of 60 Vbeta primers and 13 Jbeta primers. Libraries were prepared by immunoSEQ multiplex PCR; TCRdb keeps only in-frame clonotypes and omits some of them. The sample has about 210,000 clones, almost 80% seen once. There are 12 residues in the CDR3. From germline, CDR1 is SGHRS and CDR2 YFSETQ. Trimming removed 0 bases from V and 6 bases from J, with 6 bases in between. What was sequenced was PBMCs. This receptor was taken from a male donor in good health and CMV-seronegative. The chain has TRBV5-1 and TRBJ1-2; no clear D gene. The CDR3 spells CASSLETDGYTF. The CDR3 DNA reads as TGCGCCAGCAGCTTGGAAACGGATGGCTACACCTTC.